This T cell receptor beta chain stems from a study of technical replicates of blood from a few donors. The V gene end was trimmed by 4 bases and the J gene end by 5 bases; junction bases not matched to a gene: 7. Germline V gene data show CDR1 as SGHTA and CDR2 as FQGTGA. The CDR3 is 15 amino acids. Only in-frame clones appear in the TCRdb table, and some are missing; sequencing was by immunoSEQ multiplex PCR. Of 70,000 to 85,000 clones listed, roughly 92% are singletons. The sample was T cells isolated from PBMCs. The V call is TRBV7-3, the J call TRBJ1-1, with 10 nucleotides matching TRBD1. The source is a human donor in good health. The CDR3 region has the DNA TGTGCCAGCAGCTCCCCCGGGACAGGGGAGACTGAAGCTTTCTTT. This gives the protein CASSSPGTGETEAFF.